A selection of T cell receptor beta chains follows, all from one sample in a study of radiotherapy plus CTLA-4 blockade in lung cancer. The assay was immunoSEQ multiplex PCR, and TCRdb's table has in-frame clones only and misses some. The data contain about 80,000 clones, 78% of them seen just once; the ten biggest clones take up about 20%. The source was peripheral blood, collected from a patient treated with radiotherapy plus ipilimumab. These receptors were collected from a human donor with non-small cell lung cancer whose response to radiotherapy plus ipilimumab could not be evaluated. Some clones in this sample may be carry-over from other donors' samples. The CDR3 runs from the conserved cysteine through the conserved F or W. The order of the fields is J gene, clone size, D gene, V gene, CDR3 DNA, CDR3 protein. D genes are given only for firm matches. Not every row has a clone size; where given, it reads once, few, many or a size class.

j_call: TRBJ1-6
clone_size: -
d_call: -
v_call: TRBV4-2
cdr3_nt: TGTGCCAGCAGCCAAGATATAGGGACTCACCCCCTCCACTTT
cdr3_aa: CASSQDIGTHPLHF

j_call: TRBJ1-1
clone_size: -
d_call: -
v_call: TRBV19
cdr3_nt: TGTGCCAGTAGTATAGGGCGGCTAAACACTGAAGCTTTCTTT
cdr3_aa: CASSIGRLNTEAFF

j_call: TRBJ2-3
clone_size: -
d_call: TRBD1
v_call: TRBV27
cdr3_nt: TGTGCCAGCACCTGGACAGGGAACACAGATACGCAGTATTTT
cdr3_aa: CASTWTGNTDTQYF

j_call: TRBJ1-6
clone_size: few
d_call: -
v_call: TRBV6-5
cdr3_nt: TGTGCCAGCACCTCGGGGGGACTTGACTCACCCCTCCACTTT
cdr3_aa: CASTSGGLDSPLHF

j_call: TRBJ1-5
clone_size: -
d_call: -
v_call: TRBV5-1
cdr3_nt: TGCGCCAGCAGCTCCGGCGGGGGAAATCAGCCCCAGCATTTT
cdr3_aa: CASSSGGGNQPQHF

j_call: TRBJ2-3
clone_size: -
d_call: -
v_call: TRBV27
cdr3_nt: TGTGCCAGCAGTTTGGGTGGGAGGTCCATCACGTACACAGATACGCAGTATTTT
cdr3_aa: CASSLGGRSITYTDTQYF

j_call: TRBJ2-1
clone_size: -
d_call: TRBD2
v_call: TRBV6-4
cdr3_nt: TGTGCCAGCAGGGAAGCGGGGGGCTCCTACAATGAGCAGTTCTTC
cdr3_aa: CASREAGGSYNEQFF

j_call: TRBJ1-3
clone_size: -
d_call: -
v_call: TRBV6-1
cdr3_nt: TGTGCCAGCAGTGAACGCCACAGGGACACCATATATTTT
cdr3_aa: CASSERHRDTIYF

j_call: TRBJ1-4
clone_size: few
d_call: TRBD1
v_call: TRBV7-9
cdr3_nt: TGTGCCAGCAGCCCCTCGCAGGGGGCAACTAATGAAAAACTGTTTTTT
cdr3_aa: CASSPSQGATNEKLFF

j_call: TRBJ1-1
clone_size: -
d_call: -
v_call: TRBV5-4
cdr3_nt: TGTGCCAGCAGCTTGGACAGGGTTGCTGAAGCTTTCTTT
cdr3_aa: CASSLDRVAEAFF

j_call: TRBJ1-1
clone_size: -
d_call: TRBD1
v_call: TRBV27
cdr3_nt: TGTGCCAGCAGTTCCTCCCAGGGGGGCTACACTGAAGCTTTCTTT
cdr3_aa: CASSSSQGGYTEAFF

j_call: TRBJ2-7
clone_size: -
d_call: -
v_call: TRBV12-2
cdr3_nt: TGTGCAAGTCGAAGAGTGACAGTTTGGTTTTGGGTTTACGAGCAGTACTTC
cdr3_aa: CASRRVTVWFWVYEQYF

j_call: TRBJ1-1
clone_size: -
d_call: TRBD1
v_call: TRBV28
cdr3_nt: TGTGCCAGCAGTCCGGGGACAGCCATAAGGGCAGCTTTCTTT
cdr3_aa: CASSPGTAIRAAFF

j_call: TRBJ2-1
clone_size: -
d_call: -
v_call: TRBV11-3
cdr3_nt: TGTGCCAGCAGCTTAGGGCGGCGGTCCTACAATGAGCAGTTCTTC
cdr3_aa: CASSLGRRSYNEQFF

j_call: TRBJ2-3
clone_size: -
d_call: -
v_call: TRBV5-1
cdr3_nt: TGCGCCAGCAGCGAGATTCCCCGCGGGACAGATACGCAGTATTTT
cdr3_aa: CASSEIPRGTDTQYF

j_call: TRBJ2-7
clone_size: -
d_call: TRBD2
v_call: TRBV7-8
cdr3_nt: TGTGCCAGCAGTTTAAGACTAGCTAGCGAGCAGTACTTC
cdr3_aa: CASSLRLASEQYF

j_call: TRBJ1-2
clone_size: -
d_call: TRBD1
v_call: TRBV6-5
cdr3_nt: TGTGCCAGCAGTTACTCAGGACAGGGTGGGGATGGCTACACCTTC
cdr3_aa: CASSYSGQGGDGYTF

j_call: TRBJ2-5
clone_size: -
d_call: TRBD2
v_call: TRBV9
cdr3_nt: TGTGCCAGCAGCGTCGGTGGCGGGGGGGCCGGGGCCCAGTACTTC
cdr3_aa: CASSVGGGGAGAQYF

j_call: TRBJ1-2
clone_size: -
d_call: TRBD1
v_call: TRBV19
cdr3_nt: TGTGCCAGTACTAACCCGGACAGGGGCTTCGGTGGCTACACCTTC
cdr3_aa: CASTNPDRGFGGYTF

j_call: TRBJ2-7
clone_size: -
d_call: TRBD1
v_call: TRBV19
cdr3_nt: TGTGCCAGTAGTACCGGGACAGGGAGTAACGAGCAGTACTTC
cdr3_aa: CASSTGTGSNEQYF

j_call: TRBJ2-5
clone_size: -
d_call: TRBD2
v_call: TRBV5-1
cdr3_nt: TGCGCCAGCAGCTTGGGGACTAGCGGGGGGATGGAGACCCAGTACTTC
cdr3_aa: CASSLGTSGGMETQYF

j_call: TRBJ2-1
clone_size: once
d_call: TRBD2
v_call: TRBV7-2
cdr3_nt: TGTGCCAGCAGCCTCGGTCGGGGGGCCTACAATGAGCAGTTCTTC
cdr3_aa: CASSLGRGAYNEQFF